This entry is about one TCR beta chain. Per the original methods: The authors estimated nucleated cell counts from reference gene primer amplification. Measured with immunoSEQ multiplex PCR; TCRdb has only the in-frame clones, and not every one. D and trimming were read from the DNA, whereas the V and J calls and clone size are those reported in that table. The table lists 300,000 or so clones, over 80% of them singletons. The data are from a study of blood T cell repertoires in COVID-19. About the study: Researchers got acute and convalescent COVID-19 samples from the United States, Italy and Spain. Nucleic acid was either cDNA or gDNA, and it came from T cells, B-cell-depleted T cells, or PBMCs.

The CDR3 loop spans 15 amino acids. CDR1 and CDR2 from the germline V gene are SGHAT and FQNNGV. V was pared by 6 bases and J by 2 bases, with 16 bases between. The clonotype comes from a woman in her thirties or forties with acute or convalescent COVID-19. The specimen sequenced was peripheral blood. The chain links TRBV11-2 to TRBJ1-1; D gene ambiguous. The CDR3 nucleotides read TGTGCCAGCAGGAGTCCGTGGGGAGCAAACACTGAAGCTTTCTTT. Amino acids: CASRSPWGANTEAFF.